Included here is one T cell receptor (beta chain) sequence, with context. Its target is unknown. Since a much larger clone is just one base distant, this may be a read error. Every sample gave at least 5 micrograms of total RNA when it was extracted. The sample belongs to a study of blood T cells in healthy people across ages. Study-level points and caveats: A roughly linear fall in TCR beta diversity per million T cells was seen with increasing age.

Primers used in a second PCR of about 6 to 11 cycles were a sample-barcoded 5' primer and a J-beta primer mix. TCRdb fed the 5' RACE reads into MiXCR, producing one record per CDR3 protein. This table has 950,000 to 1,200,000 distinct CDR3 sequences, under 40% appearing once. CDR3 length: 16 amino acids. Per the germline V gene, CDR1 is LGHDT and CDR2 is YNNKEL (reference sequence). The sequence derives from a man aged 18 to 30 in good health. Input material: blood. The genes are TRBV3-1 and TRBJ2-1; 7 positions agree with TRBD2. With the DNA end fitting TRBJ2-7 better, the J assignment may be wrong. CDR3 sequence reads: CVSSQDRLAVYNEQYF. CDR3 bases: TGTGTCAGCAGCCAAGATCGCCTAGCGGTCTACAATGAGCAGTACTTC.